Sequencing of this T cell receptor (beta chain) was carried out in a study of identical twins. V was cut by 7 bases and J by 7 bases, with 19 bases left in between. The CDR3 has 14 residues. Germline V gene lookup returns CDR1 MNHEY and CDR2 SMNVEV (reference sequence). cDNA carried unique molecular identifiers, and a universal primer site was added by template switching. TCRdb used MiXCR to reprocess the 5' RACE reads, holding one entry per CDR3 protein. The table has 260,000 or so distinct CDR3 sequences, approximately 7.8% seen once. Study-level results: Reduced insertions were recorded for abundant cord blood beta clonotypes, with no such pattern in memory repertoires. Out-of-frame sharing of TCR alpha in monozygotic twins was underestimated by models.

This clonotype was recorded a few times. Its antigen is currently unknown. The same sample was also studied in work on yellow fever vaccine responses in identical twins.

Source material: CD8+ T cells sorted from blood. This TCR derives from a young woman in good health. The chain has TRBV27 and TRBJ1-2, with D perhaps TRBD1 (6 bases). CDR3 residues: CASTSADRFGGYTF. The CDR3, as DNA: TGTGCCAGCACCTCCGCCGACAGGTTTGGTGGCTACACCTTC.